A selection of T cell receptor beta chains follows, all from one sample in a study of OX40 agonist ivuxolimab in advanced cancers. Clones were read by immunoSEQ multiplex PCR, and TCRdb kept only the in-frame ones, dropping some. The sample lists about 64,000 clones; roughly four fifths were seen once. The sequencing here drew on CD4+ or CD8+ T cells sorted from blood, taken in a trial of the OX40 agonist ivuxolimab. The receptors here all came from an adult with an advanced solid tumor such as melanoma, head and neck, liver or kidney cancer. Both conserved end residues are part of each CDR3. A D gene is named only where the DNA matches it firmly. Rows may omit the clone size; those that give it use once, few, many or a size class.

abundance	j_gene	d_gene	v_gene	CDR3aa	CDR3nt
.	TRBJ1-6	TRBD1	TRBV28	CASSFSDRVAPLHF	TGTGCCAGCAGTTTCTCTGACAGGGTTGCACCCCTCCACTTT
few	TRBJ1-2	TRBD1	TRBV5-1	CASSFRTGGMDGYTF	TGCGCCAGCAGCTTCAGGACAGGGGGCATGGATGGCTACACCTTC
.	TRBJ1-1	.	TRBV7-2	CASSLGGTATEAFF	TGTGCCAGCAGCTTAGGGGGGACCGCTACTGAAGCTTTCTTT
few	TRBJ2-7	.	TRBV2	CASSPRSYEQYF	TGTGCCAGCAGTCCCCGGTCCTACGAGCAGTACTTC
.	TRBJ2-1	.	TRBV4-3	CASGQGLATSYNEQFF	TGCGCCAGCGGCCAAGGGCTAGCGACGTCCTACAATGAGCAGTTCTTC
.	TRBJ1-2	.	TRBV7-2	CASSLEGFYGYTF	TGTGCCAGCAGCTTAGAAGGGTTCTATGGCTACACCTTC
once	TRBJ2-5	.	TRBV5-1	CASSLDGGKETQYF	TGCGCCAGCAGCTTGGATGGCGGGAAAGAGACCCAGTACTTC
once	TRBJ2-3	.	TRBV18	CASSPVLTDTQYF	TGTGCCAGCTCACCTGTTCTAACAGATACGCAGTATTTT
.	TRBJ2-2	.	TRBV9	CASSVVGTSLTGELFF	TGTGCCAGCAGCGTAGTGGGGACCAGCCTCACCGGGGAGCTGTTTTTT
.	TRBJ2-7	.	TRBV6-4	CASSSDPSYEQYF	TGTGCCAGCAGTTCTGACCCCTCCTACGAGCAGTACTTC
once	TRBJ2-7	.	TRBV20-1	CSASASHEQYF	TGCAGTGCTAGCGCCAGCCACGAGCAGTACTTC
.	TRBJ1-1	.	TRBV5-6	CASSWGPGINTEAFF	TGTGCCAGCAGTTGGGGTCCGGGAATCAACACTGAAGCTTTCTTT
.	TRBJ1-4	.	TRBV7-2	CASNPQGGGEKLFF	TGTGCCAGCAACCCACAGGGAGGTGGTGAAAAACTGTTTTTT
.	TRBJ1-3	.	TRBV30	CAWSINGRNTIYF	TGTGCCTGGAGTATAAACGGAAGAAACACCATATATTTT
once	TRBJ1-5	.	TRBV5-8	CASSRGQYSNQPQHF	TGTGCCAGCAGCCGTGGACAGTATAGCAATCAGCCCCAGCATTTT
.	TRBJ2-1	.	TRBV7-9	CASSPVGPRDDDEQFF	TGTGCCAGCAGTCCCGTGGGCCCCCGGGACGATGATGAGCAGTTCTTC
.	TRBJ2-4	.	TRBV19	CASRGHSEAKNIQYF	TGTGCCAGTAGGGGACACTCCGAGGCCAAAAACATTCAGTACTTC
.	TRBJ2-7	.	TRBV2	CASSVTLGQNYEQYF	TGTGCCAGCAGTGTTACTTTAGGGCAGAACTACGAGCAGTACTTC
.	TRBJ1-3	.	TRBV18	CASSPLLEWPGNTIYF	TGTGCCAGCTCACCACTTCTCGAGTGGCCTGGAAACACCATATATTTT
.	TRBJ2-7	TRBD1	TRBV27	CASSLSGTGFYEQYF	TGTGCCAGCAGTTTATCTGGGACAGGCTTCTACGAGCAGTACTTC
.	TRBJ2-7	TRBD1	TRBV27	CASSLQGASYEQYF	TGTGCCAGCAGTTTACAGGGGGCCTCCTACGAGCAGTACTTC
.	TRBJ2-3	.	TRBV6-5	CASSYDSSRDTQYF	TGTGCCAGCAGTTACGATAGCAGTAGAGATACGCAGTATTTT